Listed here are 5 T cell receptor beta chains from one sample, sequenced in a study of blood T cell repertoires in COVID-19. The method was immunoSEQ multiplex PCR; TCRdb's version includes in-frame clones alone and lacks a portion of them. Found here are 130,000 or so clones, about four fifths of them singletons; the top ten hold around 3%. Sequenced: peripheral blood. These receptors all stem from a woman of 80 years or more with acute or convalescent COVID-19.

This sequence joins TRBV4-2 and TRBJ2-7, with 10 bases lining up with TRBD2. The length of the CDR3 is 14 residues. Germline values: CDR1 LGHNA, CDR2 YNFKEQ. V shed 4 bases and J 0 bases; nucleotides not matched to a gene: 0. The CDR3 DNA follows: TGTGCCAGCAGCCCTAGCGGGGGCTCCTACGAGCAGTACTTC. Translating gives CASSPSGGSYEQYF.

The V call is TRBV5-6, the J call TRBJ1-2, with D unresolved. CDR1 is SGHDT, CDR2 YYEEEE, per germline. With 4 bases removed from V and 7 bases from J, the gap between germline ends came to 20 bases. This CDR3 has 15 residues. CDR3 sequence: CASSPLGRGMSGYTF. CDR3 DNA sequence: TGTGCCAGCAGCCCCCTGGGTCGGGGTATGAGTGGCTACACCTTC.

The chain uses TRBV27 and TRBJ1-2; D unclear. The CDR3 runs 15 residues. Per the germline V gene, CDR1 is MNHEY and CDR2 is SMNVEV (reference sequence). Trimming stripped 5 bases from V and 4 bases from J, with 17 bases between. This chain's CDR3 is CASSPSVPSRYGYTF. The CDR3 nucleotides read TGTGCCAGCAGTCCGTCGGTCCCTAGTCGCTATGGCTACACCTTC.

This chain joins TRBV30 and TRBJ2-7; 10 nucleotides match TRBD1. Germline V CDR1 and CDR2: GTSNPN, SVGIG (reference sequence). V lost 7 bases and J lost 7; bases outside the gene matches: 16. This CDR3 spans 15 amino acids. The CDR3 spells CASDPPGQGTGEQYF. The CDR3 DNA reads TGTGCCTCTGACCCCCCGGGACAGGGGACTGGAGAGCAGTACTTC.

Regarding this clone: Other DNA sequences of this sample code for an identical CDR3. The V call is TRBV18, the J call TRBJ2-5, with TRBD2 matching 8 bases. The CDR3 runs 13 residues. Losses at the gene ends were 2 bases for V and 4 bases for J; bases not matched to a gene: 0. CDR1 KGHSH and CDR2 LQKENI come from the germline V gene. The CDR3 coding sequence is TGTGCCAGCTCACCAGCGGGGGGAGAGACCCAGTACTTC. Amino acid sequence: CASSPAGGETQYF. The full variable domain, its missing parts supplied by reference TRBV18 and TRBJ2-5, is NAGVMQNPRHLVRRRGQEARLRCSPMKGHSHVYWYRQLPEEGLKFMVYLQKENIIDESGMPKERFSAEFPKEGPSILRIQQVVRGDSAAYFCASSPAGGETQYFGPGTRLLVL.